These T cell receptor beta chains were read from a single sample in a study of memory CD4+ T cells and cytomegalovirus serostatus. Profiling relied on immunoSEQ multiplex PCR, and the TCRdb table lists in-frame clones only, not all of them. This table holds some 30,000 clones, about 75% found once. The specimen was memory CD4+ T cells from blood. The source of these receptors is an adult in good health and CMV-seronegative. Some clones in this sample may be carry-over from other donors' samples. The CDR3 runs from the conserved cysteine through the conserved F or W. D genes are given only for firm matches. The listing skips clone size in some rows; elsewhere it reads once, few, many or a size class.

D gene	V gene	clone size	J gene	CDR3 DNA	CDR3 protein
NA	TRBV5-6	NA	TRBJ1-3	TGTGCCAGCAGCCCTGGTCAGGGTGGAAACACCATATATTTT	CASSPGQGGNTIYF
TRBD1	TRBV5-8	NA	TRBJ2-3	TGTGCCAGCAGCCCGGGACAGGGGTTCACAGATACGCAGTATTTT	CASSPGQGFTDTQYF
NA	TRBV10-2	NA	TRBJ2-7	TGCGCCAGCAGTGATAGTACCTGGTATCCTGAACGTTACGAGCAGTACTTC	CASSDSTWYPERYEQYF
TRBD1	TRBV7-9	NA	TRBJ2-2	TGTGCCAGCAGCTTACAGGGGGCCGGGGAGCTGTTTTTT	CASSLQGAGELFF
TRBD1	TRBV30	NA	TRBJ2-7	TGTGCCTGGAGTCCCGGGACAGGGGTTTACGAGCAGTACTTC	CAWSPGTGVYEQYF
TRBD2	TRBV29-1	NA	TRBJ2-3	TGCAGCGCGACTAGCGGGGCGTCAGATACGCAGTATTTT	CSATSGASDTQYF
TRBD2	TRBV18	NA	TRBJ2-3	TGTGCCAGCTCACCGGGACTAGCGGGGGATGTATTAGATTTT	CASSPGLAGDVLDF
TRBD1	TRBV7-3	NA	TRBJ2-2	TGTGCCAGCAGCTTGTCAGGGGGCCGGAACACCGGGGAGCTGTTTTTT	CASSLSGGRNTGELFF
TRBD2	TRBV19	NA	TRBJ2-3	TGTGCCAGTAGTCGGAGACTAGCGGGGGCACCGCCAGATACGCAGTATTTT	CASSRRLAGAPPDTQYF
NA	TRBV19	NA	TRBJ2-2	TGTGCCAGTAGCATTCCAGGGTTAGGGACCGGGGAGCTGTTTTTT	CASSIPGLGTGELFF
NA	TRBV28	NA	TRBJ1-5	TGTGCCAGCAGTTTAACGGTAGACTATCAGCCCCAGCATTTT	CASSLTVDYQPQHF
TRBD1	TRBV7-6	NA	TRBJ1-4	TGTGCCAGCAGCTTACGTGGGACAGATAATGAAAAACTGTTTTTT	CASSLRGTDNEKLFF
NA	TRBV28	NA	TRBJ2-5	TGTGCCAGCAGCCCTAAGGTAACCCAGTACTTC	CASSPKVTQYF
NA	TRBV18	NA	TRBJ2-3	TGTGCCAGCTCACCATACATCGGAAGAACAGATACGCAGTATTTT	CASSPYIGRTDTQYF
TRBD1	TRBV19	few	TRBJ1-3	TGTGCCAGTAGTCCAGGGACAGATGGAAACACCATATATTTT	CASSPGTDGNTIYF
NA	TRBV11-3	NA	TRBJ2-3	TGTGCCAGCAGCTTAGTAGCGACAGCAGATACGCAGTATTTT	CASSLVATADTQYF
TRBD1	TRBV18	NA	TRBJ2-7	TGTGCCAGCCTAGACAGGGGGCAACCCTACGAGCAGTACTTC	CASLDRGQPYEQYF
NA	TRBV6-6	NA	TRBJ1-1	TGTGCCAGCAGCCAGGACCGCTACACTGAAGCTTTCTTT	CASSQDRYTEAFF
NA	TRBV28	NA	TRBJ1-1	TGTGCCAGCAGCCGTAATTGGATGAACACTGAAGCTTTCTTT	CASSRNWMNTEAFF
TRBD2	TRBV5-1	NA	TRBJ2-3	TGCGCCAGCAGCTTGGCCTGGGACTACAGCACAGATACGCAGTATTTT	CASSLAWDYSTDTQYF
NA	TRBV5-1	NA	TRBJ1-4	TGCGCCAGCAGCTTGCTCGAAAGGAAAAAACTGTTTTTT	CASSLLERKKLFF
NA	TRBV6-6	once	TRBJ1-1	TGTGCCAGCAGGGAAGGGTTCACTGAAGCTTTCTTT	CASREGFTEAFF
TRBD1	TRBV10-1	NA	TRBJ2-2	TGCGCCGGACAGACAGGGCCCGCCGACACCGGGGAGCTGTTTTTT	CAGQTGPADTGELFF
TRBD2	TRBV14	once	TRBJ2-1	TGTGCCAGCAGCCAAGTTCGGCTAGCGGGGAGGGAGCAGTTCTTC	CASSQVRLAGREQFF
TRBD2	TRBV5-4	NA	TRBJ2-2	TGTGCCAGCAGCTTGGAGGTAGCGGGGGGGCTTGCCGGGGAGCTGTTTTTT	CASSLEVAGGLAGELFF
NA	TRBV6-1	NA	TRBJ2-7	TGTGCCAGCAGTGAAGCGTCGGCGGCCTCGGGCTACGAGCAGTACTTC	CASSEASAASGYEQYF
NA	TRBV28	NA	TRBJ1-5	TGTGCCAGCAGTTTTTATTCGGGCTATAGGGTTGGCAATCAGCCCCAGCATTTT	CASSFYSGYRVGNQPQHF
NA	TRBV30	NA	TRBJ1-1	TGTGCCTGGACAGATCTTTACCTTGAAGCTTTCTTT	CAWTDLYLEAFF
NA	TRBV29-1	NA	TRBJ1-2	TGCAGCGTTACGGAAAAGGGGGATAACTATGGCTACACCTTC	CSVTEKGDNYGYTF
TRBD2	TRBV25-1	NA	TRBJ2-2	TGTGCCAGCCGGGGGGATACCGGGGAGCTGTTTTTT	CASRGDTGELFF
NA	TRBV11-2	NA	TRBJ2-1	TGTGCCAGCAGCTTAGATTCAAGCGGATACAATGAGCAGTTCTTC	CASSLDSSGYNEQFF
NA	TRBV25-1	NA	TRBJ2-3	TGTGCCAGCAATGCCAGGGGCATGGATACGCAGTATTTT	CASNARGMDTQYF
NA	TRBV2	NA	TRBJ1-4	TGTGCCAGCAGTCAACTAGCAACTAATGAAAAACTGTTTTTT	CASSQLATNEKLFF
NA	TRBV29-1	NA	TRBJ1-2	TGCAGCGTTGAATCGGGGGTATACACCTTC	CSVESGVYTF
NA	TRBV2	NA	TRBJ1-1	TGTGCCAGCATCCCGACAGAAATGAACACTGAAGCTTTCTTT	CASIPTEMNTEAFF
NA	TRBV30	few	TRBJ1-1	TGTGCAGCTCGGTGGGAGTCTCTAAGCACTGAAGCTTTCTTT	CAARWESLSTEAFF
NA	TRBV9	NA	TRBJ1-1	TGTGCCAGCAGCGTGGGGGCGAACACTGAAGCTTTCTTT	CASSVGANTEAFF
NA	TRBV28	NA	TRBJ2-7	TGTGCCAGCAGCCCCTTGGGTCCTACCTACGAGCAGTACTTC	CASSPLGPTYEQYF
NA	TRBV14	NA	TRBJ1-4	TGTGCCAGCAGCTCAGACACACCCCGGGGAAAACTGTTTTTT	CASSSDTPRGKLFF
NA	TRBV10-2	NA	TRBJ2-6	TGCGCCAGCAGTGTGGTATTCTCTGGGGCCAACGTCCTGACTTTC	CASSVVFSGANVLTF
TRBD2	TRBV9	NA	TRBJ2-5	TGTGCCAGCAGCGTAGGTGGGTCTAGCGGGGCGTACCAAGAGACCCAGTACTTC	CASSVGGSSGAYQETQYF
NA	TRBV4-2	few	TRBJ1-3	TGTGCCAGCAGCCAAGGGGACGCCGATCTCTCCGGAAACACCATATATTTT	CASSQGDADLSGNTIYF
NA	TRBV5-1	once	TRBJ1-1	TGCGCCAGCAGCTTGAACGCTTTGGACACTGAAGCTTTCTTT	CASSLNALDTEAFF
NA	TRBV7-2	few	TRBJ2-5	TGTGCCAGCAGCATCCAAGAGACCCAGTACTTC	CASSIQETQYF
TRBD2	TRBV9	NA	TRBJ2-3	TGTGCCAGCAGCTCGGGACTAGCGGGGGTCACAGATACGCAGTATTTT	CASSSGLAGVTDTQYF
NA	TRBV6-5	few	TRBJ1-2	TGTGCCAGCAGTGAGGGGTTTGGCTACACCTTC	CASSEGFGYTF
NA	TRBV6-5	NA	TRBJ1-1	TGTGCCAGCAGTTACGACGGGAACACTGAAGCTTTCTTT	CASSYDGNTEAFF
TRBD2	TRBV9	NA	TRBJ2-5	TGTGCCAGCAGTCGGTCTAGCGGGGGGAAAGAGACCCAGTACTTC	CASSRSSGGKETQYF
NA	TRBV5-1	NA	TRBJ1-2	TGCGCCAGCAGCTTTACCCCCAGCGATGGCTACACCTTC	CASSFTPSDGYTF
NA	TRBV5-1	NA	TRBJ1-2	TGCGCCAGCAGCTTGGGGACAACTAACTATGGCTACACCTTC	CASSLGTTNYGYTF
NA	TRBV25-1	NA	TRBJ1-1	TGTGCCAGCAGTGTGGGCGCGTCGGACACTGAAGCTTTCTTT	CASSVGASDTEAFF
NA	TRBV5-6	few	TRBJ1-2	TGTGCCAGCAGCCTACAGGGTAACTATGGCTACACCTTC	CASSLQGNYGYTF
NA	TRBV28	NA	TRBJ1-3	TGTGCCAGCAGTTTCCCCTCGACGGCTCCCGGGAACACCATATATTTT	CASSFPSTAPGNTIYF
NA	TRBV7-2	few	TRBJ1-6	TGTGCCAGCAGCTTAGGGCCTCCACCCCTCCACTTT	CASSLGPPPLHF